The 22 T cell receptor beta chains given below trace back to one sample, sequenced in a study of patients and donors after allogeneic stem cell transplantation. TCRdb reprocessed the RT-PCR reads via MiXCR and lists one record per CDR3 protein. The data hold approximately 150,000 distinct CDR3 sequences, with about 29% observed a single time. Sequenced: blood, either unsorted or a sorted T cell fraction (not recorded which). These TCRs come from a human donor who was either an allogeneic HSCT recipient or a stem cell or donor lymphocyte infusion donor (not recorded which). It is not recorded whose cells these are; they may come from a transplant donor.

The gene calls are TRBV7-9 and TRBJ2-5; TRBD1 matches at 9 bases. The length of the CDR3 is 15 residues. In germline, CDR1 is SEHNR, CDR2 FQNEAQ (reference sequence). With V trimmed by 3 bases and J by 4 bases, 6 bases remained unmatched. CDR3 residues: CASSFYRGHGETQYF. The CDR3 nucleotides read TGTGCCAGCAGCTTCTACAGGGGGCACGGAGAGACCCAGTACTTC.

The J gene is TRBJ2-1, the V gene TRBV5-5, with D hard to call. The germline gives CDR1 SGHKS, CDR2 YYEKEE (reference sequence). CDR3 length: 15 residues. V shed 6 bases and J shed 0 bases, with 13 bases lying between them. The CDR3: CASNLFVSSYNEQFF. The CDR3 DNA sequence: TGTGCCAGCAACCTTTTTGTGAGCTCCTACAATGAGCAGTTCTTC.

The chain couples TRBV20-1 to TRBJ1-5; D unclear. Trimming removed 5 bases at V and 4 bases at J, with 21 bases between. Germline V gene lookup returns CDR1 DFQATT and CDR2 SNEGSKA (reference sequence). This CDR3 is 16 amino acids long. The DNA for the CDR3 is TGCAGTGCTTACAGTTTTGGGGTAGACGAAAATCAGCCCCAGCATTTT. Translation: CSAYSFGVDENQPQHF.

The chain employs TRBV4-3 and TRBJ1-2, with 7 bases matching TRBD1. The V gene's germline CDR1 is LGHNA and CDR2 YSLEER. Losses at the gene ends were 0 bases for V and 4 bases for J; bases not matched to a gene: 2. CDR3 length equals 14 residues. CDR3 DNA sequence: TGCGCCAGCAGCCAAGACAGGGGGAGCTATGGCTACACCTTC. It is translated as CASSQDRGSYGYTF.

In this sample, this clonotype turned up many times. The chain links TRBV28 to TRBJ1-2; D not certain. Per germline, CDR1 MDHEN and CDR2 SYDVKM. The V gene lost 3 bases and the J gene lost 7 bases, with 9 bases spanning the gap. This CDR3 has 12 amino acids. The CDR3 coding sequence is TGTGCCAGCAGTTTCGGAAGGCTTGGCTACACCTTC. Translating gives CASSFGRLGYTF.

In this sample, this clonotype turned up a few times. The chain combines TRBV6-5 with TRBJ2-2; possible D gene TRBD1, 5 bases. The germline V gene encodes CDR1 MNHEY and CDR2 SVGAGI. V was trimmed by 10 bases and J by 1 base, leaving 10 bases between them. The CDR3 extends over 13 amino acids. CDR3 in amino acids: CATRQQNTGELFF. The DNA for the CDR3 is TGTGCCACCCGACAGCAGAACACCGGGGAGCTGTTTTTT.

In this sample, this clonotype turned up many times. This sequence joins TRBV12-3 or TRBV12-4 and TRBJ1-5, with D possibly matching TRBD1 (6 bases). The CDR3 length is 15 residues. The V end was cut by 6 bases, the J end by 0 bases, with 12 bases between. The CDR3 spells CASSIRDISNQPQHF. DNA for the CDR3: TGTGCCAGCAGCATCCGGGACATTAGCAATCAGCCCCAGCATTTT.

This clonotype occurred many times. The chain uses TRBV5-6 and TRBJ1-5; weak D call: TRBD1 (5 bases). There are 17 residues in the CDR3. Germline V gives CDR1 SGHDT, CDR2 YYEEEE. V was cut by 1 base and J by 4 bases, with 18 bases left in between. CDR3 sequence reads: CASSLRGTKIGNQPQHF. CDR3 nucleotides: TGTGCCAGCAGCTTGAGAGGGACTAAAATTGGGAATCAGCCCCAGCATTTT.

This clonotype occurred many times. The CDR3 protein is CASSKMESQRPQHF. The CDR3 DNA reads TGTGCCAGCAGCAAGATGGAAAGCCAGCGGCCCCAGCATTTT. V usage is TRBV21-1 and J usage is TRBJ1-5. TRBV21-1 is assigned pseudogene status. This CDR3 has 14 residues.

CDR3 amino acids: CASSGTGGAFHEQYF. CDR3 DNA sequence: TGTGCCAGCAGCGGCACAGGGGGCGCGTTCCACGAGCAGTACTTC. V gene TRBV5-5 combines with J gene TRBJ2-7; 9 bases agree with TRBD1. The CDR3 sequence is 15 residues long. V shed 4 bases, J shed 5 bases, and the junction held 10 bases outside the gene matches. Per the germline V gene, CDR1 is SGHKS and CDR2 is YYEKEE (reference sequence).

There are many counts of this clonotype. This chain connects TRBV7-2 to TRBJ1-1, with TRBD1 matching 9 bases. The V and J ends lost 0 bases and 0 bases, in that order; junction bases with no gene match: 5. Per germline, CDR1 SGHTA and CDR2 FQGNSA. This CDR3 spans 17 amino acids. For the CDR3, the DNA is TGTGCCAGCAGCTTAGCCGCGGGACAGGGCGTGAACACTGAAGCTTTCTTT. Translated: CASSLAAGQGVNTEAFF.

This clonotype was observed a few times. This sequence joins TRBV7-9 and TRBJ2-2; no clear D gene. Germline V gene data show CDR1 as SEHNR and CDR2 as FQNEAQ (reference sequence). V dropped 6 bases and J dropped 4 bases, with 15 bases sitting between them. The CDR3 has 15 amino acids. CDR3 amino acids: CASSFRTRGTGELFF. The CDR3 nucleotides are TGTGCCAGCAGTTTCAGAACAAGAGGCACCGGGGAGCTGTTTTTT.

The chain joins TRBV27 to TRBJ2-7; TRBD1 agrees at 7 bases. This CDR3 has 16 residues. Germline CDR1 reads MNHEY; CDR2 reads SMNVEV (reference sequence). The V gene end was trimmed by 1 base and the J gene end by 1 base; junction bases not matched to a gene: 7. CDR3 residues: CASSLLGTVNSYEQYF. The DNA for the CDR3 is TGTGCCAGCAGTTTATTAGGGACAGTGAATTCCTACGAGCAGTACTTC.

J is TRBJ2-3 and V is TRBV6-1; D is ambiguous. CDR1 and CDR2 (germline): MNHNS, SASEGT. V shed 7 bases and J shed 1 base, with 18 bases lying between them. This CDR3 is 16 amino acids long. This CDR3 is CASIKWSNGGTDTQYF. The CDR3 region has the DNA TGTGCCAGCATCAAATGGAGCAATGGGGGCACAGATACGCAGTATTTT.

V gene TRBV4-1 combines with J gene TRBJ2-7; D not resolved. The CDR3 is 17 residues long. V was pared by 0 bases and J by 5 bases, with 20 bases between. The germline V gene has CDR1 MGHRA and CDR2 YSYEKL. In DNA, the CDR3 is TGCGCCAGCAGCCAAGATCCTCTAGGCCCCACCGAGGACGAGCAGTACTTC. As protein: CASSQDPLGPTEDEQYF.

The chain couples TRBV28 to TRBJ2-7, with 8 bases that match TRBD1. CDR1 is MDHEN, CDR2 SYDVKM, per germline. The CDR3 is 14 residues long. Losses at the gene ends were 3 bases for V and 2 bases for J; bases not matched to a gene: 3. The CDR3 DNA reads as TGTGCCAGCAGTTTCCTACAGGGGGCCTACGAGCAGTACTTC. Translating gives CASSFLQGAYEQYF.

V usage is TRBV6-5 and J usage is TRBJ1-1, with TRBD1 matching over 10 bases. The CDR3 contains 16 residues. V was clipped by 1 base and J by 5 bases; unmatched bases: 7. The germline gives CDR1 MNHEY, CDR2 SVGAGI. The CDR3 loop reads CASSYYLTDRGTEAFF. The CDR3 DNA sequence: TGTGCCAGCAGTTACTACCTCACGGACAGGGGGACTGAAGCTTTCTTT.

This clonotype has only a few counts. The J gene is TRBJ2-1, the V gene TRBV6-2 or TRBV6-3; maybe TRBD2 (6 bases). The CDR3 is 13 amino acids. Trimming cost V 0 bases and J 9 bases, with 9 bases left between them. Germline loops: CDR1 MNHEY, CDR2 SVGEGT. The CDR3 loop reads CASSYSGGSEQFF. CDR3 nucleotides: TGTGCCAGCAGTTACTCAGGAGGGAGTGAGCAGTTCTTC.

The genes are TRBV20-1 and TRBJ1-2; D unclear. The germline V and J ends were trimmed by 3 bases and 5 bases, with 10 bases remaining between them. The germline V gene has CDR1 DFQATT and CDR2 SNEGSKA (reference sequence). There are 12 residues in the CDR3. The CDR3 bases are TGCAGTGCTAGCAAACGGGGTTATGGCTACACCTTC. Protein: CSASKRGYGYTF.

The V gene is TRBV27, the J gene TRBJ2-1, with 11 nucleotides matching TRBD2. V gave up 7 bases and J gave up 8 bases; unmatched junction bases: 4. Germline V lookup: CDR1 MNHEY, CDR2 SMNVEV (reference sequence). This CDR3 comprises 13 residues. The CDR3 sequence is CASTRLAGHEQFF. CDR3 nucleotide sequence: TGTGCCAGCACCAGACTAGCGGGACATGAGCAGTTCTTC.

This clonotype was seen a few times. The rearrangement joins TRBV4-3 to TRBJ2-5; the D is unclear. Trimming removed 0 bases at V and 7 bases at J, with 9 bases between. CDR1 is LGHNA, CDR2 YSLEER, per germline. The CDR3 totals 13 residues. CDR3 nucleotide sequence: TGCGCCAGCAGCCAAGATCGAGGTGGGACCCAGTACTTC. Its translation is CASSQDRGGTQYF.

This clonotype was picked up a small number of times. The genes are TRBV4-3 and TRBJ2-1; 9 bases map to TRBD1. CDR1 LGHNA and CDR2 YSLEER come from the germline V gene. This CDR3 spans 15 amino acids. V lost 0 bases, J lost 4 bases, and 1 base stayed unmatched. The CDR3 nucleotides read TGCGCCAGCAGCCAAGAAGGGACAGGGTACAATGAGCAGTTCTTC. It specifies CASSQEGTGYNEQFF.